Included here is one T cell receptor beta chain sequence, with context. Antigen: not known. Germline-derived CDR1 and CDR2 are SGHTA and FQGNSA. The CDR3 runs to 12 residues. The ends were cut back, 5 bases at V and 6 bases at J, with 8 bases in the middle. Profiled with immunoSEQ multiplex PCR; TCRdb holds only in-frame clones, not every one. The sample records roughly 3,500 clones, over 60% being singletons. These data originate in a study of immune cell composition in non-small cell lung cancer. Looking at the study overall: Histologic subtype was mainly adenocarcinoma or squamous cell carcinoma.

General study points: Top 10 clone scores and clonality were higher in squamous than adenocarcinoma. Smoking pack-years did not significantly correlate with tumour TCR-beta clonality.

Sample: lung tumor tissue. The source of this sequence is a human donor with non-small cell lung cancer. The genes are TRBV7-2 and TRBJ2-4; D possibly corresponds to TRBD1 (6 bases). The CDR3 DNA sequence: TGTGCCAGCAGCCCCAGGGGAAACATTCAGTACTTC. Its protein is CASSPRGNIQYF.